This T cell receptor beta chain was captured in a study of T cell changes during pregnancy in multiple sclerosis. Sequencing was performed with immunoSEQ multiplex PCR; in TCRdb, only in-frame clones are kept and a portion is missing. The sample includes around 100,000 clones, about 92% of them seen just once. Trimming took off 3 bases at V and 3 bases at J, with 6 bases between the two ends. This CDR3 is 13 amino acids long. The germline V gene has CDR1 MRHNA and CDR2 SNTAGT. This clone was detected only once. The receptor's source is a female donor with multiple sclerosis, enrolled in a pregnancy study. The chain employs TRBV6-4 and TRBJ1-5; D unresolved. The input for sequencing was peripheral blood, taken after pregnancy. The CDR3 region has the DNA TGTGCCAGCAGTGAAAACAACAATCAGCCCCAGCATTTT. Translated: CASSENNNQPQHF.